Following are 13 T cell receptor beta chains from one sample sequenced in a study of a mutant IDH1 vaccine in newly diagnosed glioma. Time point: baseline, week 1 (first vaccination visit). Treatment in this sample: pre-vaccination baseline after standard-of-care therapy. The table came from immunoSEQ multiplex PCR; TCRdb's copy has only in-frame clones and leaves some out. The repertoire holds more than 80,000 clones, with under 90% as singletons. The sample was PBMCs, taken from a glioma patient treated with radiotherapy, temozolomide or both. These receptor sequences come from a woman in her forties or fifties with glioma.

The chain combines TRBV7-6 with TRBJ2-3; TRBD2 matches 9 bases. CDR1 is SGHVS, CDR2 FNYEAQ, per germline. The ends lost 5 bases at V and 6 bases at J; junction bases unmatched: 6. The length of the CDR3 is 14 residues. The CDR3 DNA reads as TGTGCCAGCAGCACGGGACTAGCTCGGGATACGCAGTATTTT. Translation: CASSTGLARDTQYF.

CDR3 nucleotides: TGTGCCAGCAGCGTACTTGGGACCCCCACAGATACGCAGTATTTT. The encoded protein is CASSVLGTPTDTQYF. This sequence joins TRBV9 and TRBJ2-3; the D call may be TRBD1 or TRBD2 (5 bases each). V lost 1 base and J 2 bases, leaving 11 bases between the germline ends. Germline-derived CDR1 and CDR2 are SGDLS and YYNGEE. This CDR3 is 15 amino acids long.

The table lists this clone with a few counts. The J gene is TRBJ2-3, the V gene TRBV2; D unclear. This CDR3 is built from 13 residues. Trimming stripped 8 bases from V and 5 bases from J, with 14 bases between. The germline V gene has CDR1 SNHLY and CDR2 FYNNEI. The CDR3 nucleotides are TGTGCCAGCTCTTTCCGGCTCGAAGATACGCAGTATTTT. Translated: CASSFRLEDTQYF.

The chain recombines TRBV21-1 with TRBJ1-2; the DNA was not compared with TRBD1, the D call given in the table. TRBV21-1 is reported as a pseudogene. The CDR3 extends over 14 amino acids. The CDR3 here is CASSNGQPHYGYTF. As DNA, the CDR3 is TGTGCCAGCAGCAATGGACAGCCCCACTATGGCTACACCTTC.

The CDR3 DNA follows: TGCAGCGTTGAGGGGACAGGGGTCGGCGAGCAGTACTTC. Translated: CSVEGTGVGEQYF. The chain recombines TRBV29-1 with TRBJ2-7, with 10 positions matching TRBD1. J gave up 6 bases and V 3 bases, and 5 bases lay outside the gene matches. The CDR3 length is 13 residues. The V gene's germline CDR1 is SQVTM and CDR2 ANQGSEA.

The V and J genes are TRBV6-6 and TRBJ1-2, with TRBD1 matching over 9 bases. With V trimmed by 4 bases and J by 6 bases, 12 bases remained unmatched. The CDR3 loop spans 16 amino acids. CDR1 and CDR2 from the germline V gene are MNHNY and SVGAGI (reference sequence). CDR3 DNA: TGTGCCAGCAGTTCCCCGGGACAGGGATTCAGCGATGGCTACACCTTC. This codes for CASSSPGQGFSDGYTF.

V and J are TRBV28 and TRBJ1-5; tentative D call: TRBD1 (6 bases). V was trimmed by 2 bases and J by 3 bases, leaving 17 bases between them. Germline CDR1 MDHEN, CDR2 SYDVKM. The CDR3 is 17 residues long. The CDR3 spells CASSLAGENRANQPQHF. CDR3 DNA: TGTGCCAGCAGTTTAGCTGGGGAGAACAGGGCCAATCAGCCCCAGCATTTT.

This clone was detected a few times. The chain uses TRBV5-6 and TRBJ1-1; D perhaps matches TRBD1 (5 bases). CDR1 is SGHDT, CDR2 YYEEEE, per germline. The CDR3 contains 13 residues. V gave up 6 bases and J gave up 0 bases, with 9 bases separating them. CDR3 region: CASIDSLNTEAFF. CDR3 bases: TGTGCCAGCATCGACAGTCTGAACACTGAAGCTTTCTTT.

The chain uses TRBV11-3 and TRBJ2-3; possible D gene TRBD1, 6 bases. The CDR3 length is 14 residues. V gave up 2 bases and J gave up 0 bases, with 6 bases separating them. Per the germline V gene, CDR1 is SGHNT and CDR2 is YENEEA. The CDR3 here is CASSLTGSTDTQYF. The CDR3 coding sequence is TGTGCCAGCAGCTTAACAGGGAGCACAGATACGCAGTATTTT. Supplemented by reference TRBV11-3 and TRBJ2-3, the full variable domain reads EAGVVQSPRYKIIEKKQPVAFWCNPISGHNTLYWYLQNLGQGPELLIRYENEEAVDDSQLPKDRFSAERLKGVDSTLKIQPAELGDSAVYLCASSLTGSTDTQYFGPGTRLTVL.

V is TRBV6-5 and J is TRBJ2-2, with D unclear. The CDR3 runs 13 residues. Germline lookup yields CDR1 MNHEY and CDR2 SVGAGI. With 3 bases removed from V and 4 bases from J, the gap between germline ends came to 6 bases. CDR3 DNA sequence: TGTGCCAGCAGTTATATGAGCACCGGGGAGCTGTTTTTT. Its protein is CASSYMSTGELFF.

In this sample, this clone turned up once. CDR3 nucleotides: TGTGCCAGCAGCTTGGCCTCTTGGGAGGCTTTCTTT. Amino acids: CASSLASWEAFF. V usage is TRBV5-5 and J usage is TRBJ1-1; D is unresolved. Trimming cost V 0 bases and J 11 bases, with 11 bases left between them. This CDR3 has 12 residues. The germline gives CDR1 SGHKS, CDR2 YYEKEE (reference sequence).

The chain joins TRBV5-6 to TRBJ1-2; D uncertain. The CDR3 consists of 12 residues. From germline, CDR1 is SGHDT and CDR2 YYEEEE. V was pared by 4 bases and J by 3 bases, with 7 bases between. The CDR3 protein is CASSDGDYGYTF. CDR3 bases: TGTGCCAGCAGCGATGGGGACTATGGCTACACCTTC.

The chain carries TRBV9 and TRBJ1-2; TRBD1 is a possible D gene (6 bases). Trimming pared 0 bases from V and 4 bases from J, leaving 13 bases between. Germline-derived CDR1 and CDR2 are SGDLS and YYNGEE. This CDR3 has 15 residues. CDR3 bases: TGTGCCAGCAGCGTAGGTGGGGGCCGGAGCTATGGCTACACCTTC. Translation: CASSVGGGRSYGYTF.